Below, one TCR beta chain is given with its context. As yet, its antigen is unknown. This sample is part of a study of shared clonotypes between healthy human individuals. Broader study findings: As a rule, naive subsets had a larger estimated richness than memory subsets.

Clones were read by immunoSEQ multiplex PCR, and TCRdb kept only the in-frame ones, dropping some. Of around 2,000,000 clones in the sample, about 95% were seen once. There are 13 residues in the CDR3. Between the trimmed V and J ends, which lost 4 bases and 0 bases, there was a span of 10 bases. Germline V gives CDR1 SQVTM, CDR2 ANQGSEA. The naive CD8 subset, CD45RO-negative cells positively selected for CCR7, excluded terminally differentiated effector memory CD45RA+ cells. V gene TRBV29-1 combines with J gene TRBJ2-7, with D perhaps TRBD1 or TRBD2 (6 bases each). The specimen was naive CD8+ T cells sorted from blood. The sequence came from a man in his late teens or twenties in good health. The CDR3 DNA reads as TGCAGCGTTGTGCGGGACAACTCCTACGAGCAGTACTTC. It codes for CSVVRDNSYEQYF.